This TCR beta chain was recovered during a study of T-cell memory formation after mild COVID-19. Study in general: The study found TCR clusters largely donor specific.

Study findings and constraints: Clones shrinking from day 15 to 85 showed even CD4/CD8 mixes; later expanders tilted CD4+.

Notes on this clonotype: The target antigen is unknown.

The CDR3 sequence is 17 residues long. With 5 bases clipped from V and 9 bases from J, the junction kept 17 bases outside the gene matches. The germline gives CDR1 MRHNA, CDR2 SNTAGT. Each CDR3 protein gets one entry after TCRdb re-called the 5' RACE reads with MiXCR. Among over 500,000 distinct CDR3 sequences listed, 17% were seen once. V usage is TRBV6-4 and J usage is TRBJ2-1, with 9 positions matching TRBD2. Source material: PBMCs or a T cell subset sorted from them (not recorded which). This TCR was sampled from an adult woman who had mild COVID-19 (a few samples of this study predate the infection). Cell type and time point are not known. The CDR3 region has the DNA TGTGCCAGCAGTAGTTCTAGCGGGGCCTACCAAGCTGGTGAGCAGTTCTTC. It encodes CASSSSSGAYQAGEQFF.